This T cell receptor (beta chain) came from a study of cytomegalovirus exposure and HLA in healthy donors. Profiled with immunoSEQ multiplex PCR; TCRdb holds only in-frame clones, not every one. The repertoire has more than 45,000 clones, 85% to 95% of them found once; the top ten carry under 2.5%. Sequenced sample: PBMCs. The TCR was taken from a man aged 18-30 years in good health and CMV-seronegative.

The CDR3 coding sequence is TGTGCCAGCAGCGCCCGCCCGGATGGCTACACCTTC. Translation: CASSARPDGYTF. The chain combines TRBV28 with TRBJ1-2; D not resolved. Germline V CDR1 and CDR2: MDHEN, SYDVKM. Trimming stripped 6 bases from V and 6 bases from J, with 11 bases between. This CDR3 spans 12 amino acids.